Sequencing of this TCR beta chain was carried out in a study of metastatic and nonmetastatic thyroid tumors. Study details: Peripheral blood and tumor or nodule samples from malignant and benign thyroid patients were compared.

How the authors handled the data: To classify distant metastasis in papillary thyroid cancer, a model was built from CDR3 differences across clinicopathological groups. MiXCR reprocessed the PCR reads for TCRdb. The V and J calls were determined by TCRdb, not by the authors. Among over 30,000 clones listed, around 32% were seen once. CDR1 SGHRS and CDR2 YFSETQ come from the germline V gene. The trim removed 10 bases at V and 7 bases at J, leaving 14 bases unmatched. The CDR3 consists of 14 residues. As regards this clone: Its antigen is unknown. This may be a read error: a much more frequent sequence differs by one nucleotide.

Treatment of any kind had been given to no patient before thyroid surgery. Study results and caveats: Significantly greater TCR beta diversity was reportedly found in malignant thyroid tumors than in benign nodules (in blood and tumor).

This chain connects TRBV5-1 to TRBJ1-1; 9 bases are shared with TRBD1. Sequencing was performed on blood. The sequence derives from a female donor with papillary thyroid cancer or a benign thyroid nodule (not recorded which). Some clones in this sample may be carry-over from other donors' samples. The CDR3 loop reads CAVIPGTGRIEAFF. CDR3 coding DNA: TGCGCCGTCATACCCGGGACAGGGAGGATTGAAGCTTTCTTT.